This record looks at one T cell receptor (beta chain) sequence and its context. This sample was included in a study of blood T cell repertoires in COVID-19. At the level of the study: Acute and convalescent COVID-19 samples came from the United States, Italy and Spain. T cells, B-cell-depleted T cells, or PBMCs provided the cDNA or gDNA that served as material.

The authors' processing: Amplification of reference gene primers was used by the study to estimate nucleated cell counts. Clones were sequenced by immunoSEQ multiplex PCR, and TCRdb holds only the in-frame ones, with some missing. That table gives V, J and clone size, and the DNA gave D and trimming. The repertoire holds some 65,000 clones, with just under 80% as singletons. This CDR3 is 16 amino acids long. Germline trimming cut 3 bases from V and 0 bases from J; bases unmatched to any gene: 4. Germline lookup yields CDR1 LGHNA and CDR2 YNFKEQ. The specimen was peripheral blood. The receptor was derived from a human donor in a cohort sampled during active COVID-19. J is TRBJ2-1 and V is TRBV4-2; TRBD2 matches 8 bases. The CDR3 loop is CASSHSGTSSYNEQFF. The CDR3 DNA sequence: TGTGCCAGCAGCCACTCCGGGACTAGCTCCTACAATGAGCAGTTCTTC.